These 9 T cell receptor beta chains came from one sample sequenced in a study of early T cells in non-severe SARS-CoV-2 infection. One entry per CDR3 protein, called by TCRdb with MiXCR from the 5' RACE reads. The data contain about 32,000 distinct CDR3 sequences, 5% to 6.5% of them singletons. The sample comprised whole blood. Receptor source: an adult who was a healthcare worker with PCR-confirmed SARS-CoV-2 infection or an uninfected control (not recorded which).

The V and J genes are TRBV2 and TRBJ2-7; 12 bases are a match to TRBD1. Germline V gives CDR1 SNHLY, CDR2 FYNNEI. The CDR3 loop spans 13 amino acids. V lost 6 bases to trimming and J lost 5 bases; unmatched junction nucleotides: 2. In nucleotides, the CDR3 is TGTGCCAGCAGCGGGACAGGGGGCGACGAGCAGTACTTC. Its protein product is CASSGTGGDEQYF.

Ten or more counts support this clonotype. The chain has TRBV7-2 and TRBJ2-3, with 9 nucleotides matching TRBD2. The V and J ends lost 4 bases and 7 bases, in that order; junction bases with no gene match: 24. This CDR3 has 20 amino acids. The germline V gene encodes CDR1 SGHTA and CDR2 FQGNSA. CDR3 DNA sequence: TGTGCCAGCAGCTCCCCAGCGGGAGGATTGGTGGGAGGGAGGAGCAATACGCAGTATTTT. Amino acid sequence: CASSSPAGGLVGGRSNTQYF.

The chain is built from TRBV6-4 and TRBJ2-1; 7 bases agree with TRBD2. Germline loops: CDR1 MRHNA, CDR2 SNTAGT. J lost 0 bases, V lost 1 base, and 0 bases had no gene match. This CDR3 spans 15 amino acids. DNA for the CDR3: TGTGCCAGCAGTGACTTAGCGGGCTCCTACAATGAGCAGTTCTTC. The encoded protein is CASSDLAGSYNEQFF.

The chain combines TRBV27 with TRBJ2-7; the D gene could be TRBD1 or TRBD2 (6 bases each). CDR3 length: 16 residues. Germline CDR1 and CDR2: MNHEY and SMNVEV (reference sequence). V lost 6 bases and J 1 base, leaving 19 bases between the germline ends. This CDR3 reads CASRPLSGGPSYEQYF. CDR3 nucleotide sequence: TGTGCCAGCAGGCCCTTATCTGGGGGGCCATCCTACGAGCAGTACTTC.

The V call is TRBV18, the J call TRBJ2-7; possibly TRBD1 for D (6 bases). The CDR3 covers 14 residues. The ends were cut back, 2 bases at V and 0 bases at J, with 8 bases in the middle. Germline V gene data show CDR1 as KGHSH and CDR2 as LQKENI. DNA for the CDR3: TGTGCCAGCTCACCAGGGACAACCTCCTACGAGCAGTACTTC. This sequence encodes CASSPGTTSYEQYF.

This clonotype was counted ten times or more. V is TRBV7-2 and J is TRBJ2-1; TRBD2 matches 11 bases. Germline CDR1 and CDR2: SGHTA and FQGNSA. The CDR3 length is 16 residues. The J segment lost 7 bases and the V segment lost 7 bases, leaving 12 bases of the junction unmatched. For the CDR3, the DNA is TGTGCCAGCACCCCCCTGCCGGGACTAGCGGTTAATGAGCAGTTCTTC. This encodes CASTPLPGLAVNEQFF.

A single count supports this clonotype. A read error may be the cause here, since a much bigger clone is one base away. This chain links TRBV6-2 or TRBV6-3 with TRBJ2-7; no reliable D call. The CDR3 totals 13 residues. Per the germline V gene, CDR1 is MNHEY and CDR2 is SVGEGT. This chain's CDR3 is CASSLQHSYEQHF. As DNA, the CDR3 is TGTGCCAGCAGCCTACAGCACTCCTACGAGCAGCACTTC.

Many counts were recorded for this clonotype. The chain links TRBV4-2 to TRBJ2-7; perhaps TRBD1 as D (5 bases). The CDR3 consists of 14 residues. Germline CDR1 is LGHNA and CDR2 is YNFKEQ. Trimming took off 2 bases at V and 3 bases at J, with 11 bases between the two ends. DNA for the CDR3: TGTGCCAGCAGCCAACACCGACAGCGCTACGAGCAGTACTTC. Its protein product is CASSQHRQRYEQYF.

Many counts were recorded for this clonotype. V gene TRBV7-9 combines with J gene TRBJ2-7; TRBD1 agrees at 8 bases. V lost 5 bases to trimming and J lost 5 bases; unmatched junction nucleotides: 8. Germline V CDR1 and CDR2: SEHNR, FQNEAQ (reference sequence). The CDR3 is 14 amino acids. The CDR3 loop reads CASSGQGDFNEQYF. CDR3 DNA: TGTGCCAGCAGCGGACAGGGCGACTTCAACGAGCAGTACTTC.